These T cell receptor beta chains were read from a single sample in a study of CD8 T cells in Susac syndrome. TCRdb recomputed calls from the immunoSEQ multiplex PCR reads with MiXCR, one row per CDR3 protein. Among 400,000 or so distinct CDR3 sequences listed, 85% to 90% were seen once. Sequences were obtained from CD8+ T cells from PBMCs. These receptors were taken from a human donor with multiple sclerosis. CDR3s include the opening cysteine and the closing phenylalanine or tryptophan. The order of the fields is V gene, CDR3 length, J gene, D gene, clone size, CDR3 DNA, CDR3 protein. The D gene is left open where the match is weak. Clone size is given for some rows only: seen once, a few or many times, or a class if the clone is expanded.

TRBV9	19	TRBJ1-1	-	-	TGTGCCAGCAGCGTAAACCCTCTACGGACAGCAACCATCTATTTCCCCGATTTCTTT	CASSVNPLRTATIYFPDFF
TRBV4-1	15	TRBJ1-2	-	-	TGCGCCAGTCAATATGGGGTCGAAGCTAACTATGGCTACACCTTC	CASQYGVEANYGYTF
TRBV6-5	18	TRBJ2-1	TRBD2	-	TGTGCCAGCAGTTACCTCGGGACTAGCGGGGCCCCCTACAATGAGCAGTTCTTC	CASSYLGTSGAPYNEQFF
TRBV27	14	TRBJ1-1	TRBD1	few	TGTGCCAGCAGACTAGGGGGCTCGAGCACTGAAGCTTTCTTT	CASRLGGSSTEAFF
TRBV28	13	TRBJ2-1	-	-	TGTACGTCTGCGGGGTCCCCCTACAATGAGCAGTTCTTC	CTSAGSPYNEQFF
TRBV10-2	14	TRBJ2-7	-	once	TGCGCCAGCAATACACCGGGCCAAGGGAACGAGCAGTACTTC	CASNTPGQGNEQYF
TRBV6-1	14	TRBJ1-2	TRBD1	few	TGTGCCAGCAACGGCGACAGGGGGCTTTATGGCTACACCTTC	CASNGDRGLYGYTF
TRBV29-1	14	TRBJ2-5	TRBD1	-	TGCAGCGGGGGCAACCAGGACAGGGGAGAGACCCAGTACTTC	CSGGNQDRGETQYF
TRBV10-1	13	TRBJ2-1	-	-	TGCGCCAGCAGTAGGACTAGGGGGGAAGAGCAGTTCTTC	CASSRTRGEEQFF
TRBV11-2	14	TRBJ2-7	TRBD1	once	TGTGCCAGCAGCTCCTGGACAGGTGACTACGAGCAGTACTTC	CASSSWTGDYEQYF
TRBV6-1	14	TRBJ2-5	-	-	TGTGCCAGCAGCATTACCTCTAGTTATGAGACCCAGTACTTC	CASSITSSYETQYF
TRBV11-2	13	TRBJ2-7	-	-	TGTGCCAGCAGCTTAGATCACGACTACGAGCAGTACTTC	CASSLDHDYEQYF
TRBV12-3/TRBV12-4	12	TRBJ1-1	-	once	TGTGCCAGCAGTACGGGCATTTTTGAAGCTTTCTTT	CASSTGIFEAFF